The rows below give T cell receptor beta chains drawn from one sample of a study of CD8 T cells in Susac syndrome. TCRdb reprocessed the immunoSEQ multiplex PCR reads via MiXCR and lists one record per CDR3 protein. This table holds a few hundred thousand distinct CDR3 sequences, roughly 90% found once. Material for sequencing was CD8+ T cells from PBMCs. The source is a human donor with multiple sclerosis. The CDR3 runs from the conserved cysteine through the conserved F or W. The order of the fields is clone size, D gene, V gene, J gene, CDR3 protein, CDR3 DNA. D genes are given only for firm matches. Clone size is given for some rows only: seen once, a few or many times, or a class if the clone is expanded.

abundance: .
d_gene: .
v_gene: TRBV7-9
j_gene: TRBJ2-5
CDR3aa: CASSRPGEETQYF
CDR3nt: TGTGCCAGCAGCCGCCCGGGGGAAGAGACCCAGTACTTC

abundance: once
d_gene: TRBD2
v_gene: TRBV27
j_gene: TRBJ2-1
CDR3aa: CASMGAGLIDYNEQFF
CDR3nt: TGTGCCAGCATGGGAGCGGGACTGATAGACTACAATGAGCAGTTCTTC

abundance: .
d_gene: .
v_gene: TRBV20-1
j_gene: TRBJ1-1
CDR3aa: CSARGRRITLNTEAFF
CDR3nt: TGCAGTGCTAGAGGCCGTAGGATCACCTTGAACACTGAAGCTTTCTTT

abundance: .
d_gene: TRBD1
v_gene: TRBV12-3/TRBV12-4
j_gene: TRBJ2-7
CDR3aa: CASSLDTGGRYEQYF
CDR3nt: TGTGCCAGCAGTTTAGACACAGGGGGCAGGTACGAGCAGTACTTC

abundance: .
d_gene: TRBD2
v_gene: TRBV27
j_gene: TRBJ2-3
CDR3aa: CASSLLRESDTQYF
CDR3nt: TGTGCCAGCAGTTTATTGCGGGAGTCAGATACGCAGTATTTT

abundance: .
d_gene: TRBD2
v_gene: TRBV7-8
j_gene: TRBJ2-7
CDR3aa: CASSISGASYEQYF
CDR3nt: TGTGCCAGCAGCATTAGCGGGGCCTCCTACGAGCAGTACTTC

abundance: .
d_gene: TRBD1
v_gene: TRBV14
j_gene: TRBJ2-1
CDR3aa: CASSQVGQGAYNEQFF
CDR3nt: TGTGCCAGCAGCCAAGTCGGACAGGGGGCTTACAATGAGCAGTTCTTC

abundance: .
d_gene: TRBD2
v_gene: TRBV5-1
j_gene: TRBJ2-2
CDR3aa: CATTPAGYSSSGGELFF
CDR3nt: TGCGCCACCACCCCAGCGGGGTATTCCTCGAGTGGCGGGGAGCTGTTTTTT

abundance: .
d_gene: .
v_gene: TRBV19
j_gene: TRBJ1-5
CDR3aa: CASSTLGEKSNQPQHF
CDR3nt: TGTGCCAGTAGTACCCTCGGGGAAAAGAGCAATCAGCCCCAGCATTTT

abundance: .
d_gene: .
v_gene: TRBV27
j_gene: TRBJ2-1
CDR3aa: CASSLSGVDEQFF
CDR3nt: TGTGCCAGCAGTTTATCTGGGGTTGATGAGCAGTTCTTC

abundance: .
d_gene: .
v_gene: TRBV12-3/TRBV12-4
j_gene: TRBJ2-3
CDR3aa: CAAERTTDTQYF
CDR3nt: TGTGCAGCCGAGAGAACCACAGATACGCAGTATTTT

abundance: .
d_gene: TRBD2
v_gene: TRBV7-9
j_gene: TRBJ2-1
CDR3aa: CASSLSGRPHEQFF
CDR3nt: TGTGCCAGCAGCCTTAGCGGGAGGCCCCATGAGCAGTTCTTC

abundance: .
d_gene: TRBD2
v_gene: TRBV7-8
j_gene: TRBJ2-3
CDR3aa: CASSFLAGGPTDTQYF
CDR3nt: TGTGCCAGCAGCTTTTTAGCGGGGGGGCCGACAGATACGCAGTATTTT

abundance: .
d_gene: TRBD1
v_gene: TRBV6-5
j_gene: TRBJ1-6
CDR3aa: CASSYPLGQDSSYNSPLHF
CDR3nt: TGTGCCAGCAGTTACCCCCTGGGACAGGACAGCTCCTATAATTCACCCCTCCACTTT

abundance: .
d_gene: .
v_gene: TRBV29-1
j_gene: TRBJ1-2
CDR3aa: CSVEDMESPHSYTF
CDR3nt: TGCAGCGTTGAAGATATGGAGTCGCCGCATAGCTACACCTTC

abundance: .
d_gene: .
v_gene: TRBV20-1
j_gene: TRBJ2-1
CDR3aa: CSARRATYNEQFF
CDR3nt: TGCAGTGCCCGGCGGGCTACTTACAATGAGCAGTTCTTC

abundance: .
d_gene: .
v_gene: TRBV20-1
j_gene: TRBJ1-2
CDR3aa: CSAHSSYGYTF
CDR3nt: TGCAGTGCTCACAGCAGCTATGGCTACACCTTC

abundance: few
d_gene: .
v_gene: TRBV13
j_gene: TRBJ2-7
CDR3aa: CASSFSSYEQYF
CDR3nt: TGTGCCAGCAGCTTCAGCTCCTACGAGCAGTACTTC

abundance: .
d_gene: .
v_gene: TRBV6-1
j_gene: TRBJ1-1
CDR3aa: CASLGSGAEAFF
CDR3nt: TGTGCCAGCCTGGGATCGGGGGCTGAAGCTTTCTTT

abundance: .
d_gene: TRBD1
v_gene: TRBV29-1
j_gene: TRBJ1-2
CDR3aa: CSVADRDGGYTF
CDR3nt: TGCAGCGTTGCGGACAGGGACGGTGGCTACACCTTC

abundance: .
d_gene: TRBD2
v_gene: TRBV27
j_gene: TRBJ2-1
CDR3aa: CASSLSMRGLAGVGYEQFF
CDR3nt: TGTGCCAGCAGTTTATCGATGAGGGGGCTAGCGGGAGTAGGCTATGAGCAGTTCTTC

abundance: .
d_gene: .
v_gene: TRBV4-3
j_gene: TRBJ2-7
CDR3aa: CASSQDLGGSYEQYF
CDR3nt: TGCGCCAGCAGCCAAGATCTGGGGGGCTCCTACGAGCAGTACTTC

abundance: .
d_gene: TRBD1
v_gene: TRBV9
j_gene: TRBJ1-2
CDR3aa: CASSSDRDWNYGYTF
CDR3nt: TGTGCCAGCAGTTCGGACAGGGATTGGAACTATGGCTACACCTTC

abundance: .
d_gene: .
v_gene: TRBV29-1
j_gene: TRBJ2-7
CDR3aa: CSVRDPHSYEQYF
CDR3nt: TGCAGCGTCAGGGACCCACACTCCTACGAGCAGTACTTC

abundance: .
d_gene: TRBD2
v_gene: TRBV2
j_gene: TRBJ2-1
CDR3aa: CASAGPLAGAGNEQFF
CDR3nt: TGTGCCAGCGCGGGACCACTAGCGGGGGCGGGCAATGAGCAGTTCTTC

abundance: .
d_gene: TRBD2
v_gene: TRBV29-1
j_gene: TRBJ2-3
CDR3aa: CSVEGLAGGADTQYF
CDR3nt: TGCAGCGTTGAAGGCCTAGCGGGAGGGGCAGATACGCAGTATTTT

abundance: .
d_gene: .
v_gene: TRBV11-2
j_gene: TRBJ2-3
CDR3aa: CAILLSTDTQYF
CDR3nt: TGTGCCATCTTACTAAGCACAGATACGCAGTATTTT

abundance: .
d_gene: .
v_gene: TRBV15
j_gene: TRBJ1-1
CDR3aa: CATSSGQNTEAFF
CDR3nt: TGTGCCACCAGCAGTGGGCAGAACACTGAAGCTTTCTTT

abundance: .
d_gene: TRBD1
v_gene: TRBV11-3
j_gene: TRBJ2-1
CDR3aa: CASSNRQGVDNEQFF
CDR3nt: TGTGCCAGCAGTAACCGACAGGGTGTGGACAATGAGCAGTTCTTC

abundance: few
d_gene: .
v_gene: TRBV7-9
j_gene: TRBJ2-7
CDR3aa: CASSSPRDEQYF
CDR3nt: TGTGCCAGCAGCTCCCCCAGGGACGAGCAGTACTTC

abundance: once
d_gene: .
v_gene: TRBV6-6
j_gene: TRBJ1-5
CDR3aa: CASSSGVDQPQHF
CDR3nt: TGTGCCAGCAGTTCAGGGGTCGATCAGCCCCAGCATTTT

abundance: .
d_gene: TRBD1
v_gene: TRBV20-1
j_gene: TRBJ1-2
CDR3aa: CSATTGGYHNYGYTF
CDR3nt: TGCAGTGCTACCACAGGGGGCTATCACAACTATGGCTACACCTTC

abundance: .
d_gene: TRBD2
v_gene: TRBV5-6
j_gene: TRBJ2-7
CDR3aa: CASSLALAGDYSYEQYF
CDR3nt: TGTGCCAGCAGCTTGGCGCTAGCGGGCGATTACTCCTACGAGCAGTACTTC

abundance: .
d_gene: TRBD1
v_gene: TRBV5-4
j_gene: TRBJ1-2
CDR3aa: CASGGDRDRANYGYTF
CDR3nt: TGTGCCAGCGGGGGAGACCGGGACAGGGCTAACTATGGCTACACCTTC

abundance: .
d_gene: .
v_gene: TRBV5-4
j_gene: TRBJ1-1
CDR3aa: CASSLEGMFRRMNTEAFF
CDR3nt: TGTGCCAGCAGCTTGGAGGGGATGTTCCGCAGGATGAACACTGAAGCTTTCTTT

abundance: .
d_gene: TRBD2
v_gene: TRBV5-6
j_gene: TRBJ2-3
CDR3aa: CASSPPGLAGDTQYF
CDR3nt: TGTGCCAGCAGCCCCCCGGGACTAGCGGGAGATACGCAGTATTTT

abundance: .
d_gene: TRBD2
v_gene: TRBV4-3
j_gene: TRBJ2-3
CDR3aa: CASSQLPSGRATDTQYF
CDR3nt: TGCGCCAGCAGCCAATTGCCTAGCGGGAGGGCCACAGATACGCAGTATTTT